This T cell receptor (beta chain) emerged from a study of a mutant IDH1 vaccine in newly diagnosed glioma. The time point is: week 23, last vaccination. Vaccine doses each comprised 300 ug of mutant IDH1 20-mer peptide, with topical imiquimod. Germline V gene sequence: CDR1 SGHKS, CDR2 YYEKEE (reference sequence). V lost 0 bases, J lost 2 bases, and 5 bases lay in between. The CDR3 has 13 amino acids. For this clone: As yet, its antigen is unknown.

Clones were sequenced by immunoSEQ multiplex PCR, and TCRdb holds only the in-frame ones, with some missing. This sample carries around 40,000 clones, about four fifths of them seen once, and the ten largest clones take about 2.5%. The chain has TRBV5-5 and TRBJ1-2, with unresolved D. The sequencing used PBMCs, collected from a glioma patient whose treatment included an IDH1 peptide vaccine. The receptor was derived from a woman under 30 with glioma. Some clones in this sample may be carry-over from other donors' samples. The CDR3 region is CASSLAGNYGYTF. The CDR3 DNA sequence: TGTGCCAGCAGCTTGGCGGGGAACTATGGCTACACCTTC. The whole variable domain, remainder taken from reference TRBV5-5 and TRBJ1-2, is DAGVTQSPTHLIKTRGQQVTLRCSPISGHKSVSWYQQVLGQGPQFIFQYYEKEERGRGNFPDRFSARQFPNYSSELNVNALLLGDSALYLCASSLAGNYGYTFGSGTRLTVV.